The 26 T cell receptor beta chains below all came from one sample that was sequenced in a study of Ad26.COV2.S vaccination and SARS-CoV-2 variants. The assay was immunoSEQ multiplex PCR, and TCRdb's table has in-frame clones only and misses some. This table holds 300,000 to 400,000 clones, around four fifths found once. The sample's treatment: 15 to 20 received Ad26.COV2.S at low or high dose, single or two shots; roughly 5 received placebo; per-sample allocation not given. Specimens were obtained on day 63 following the first vaccine or placebo injection. Material: peripheral blood, obtained in a trial of Ad26.COV2.S vaccine versus placebo. All receptors derive from a person between 18 and 65 years old who received the Ad26.COV2.S COVID-19 vaccine or a placebo.

CDR3 DNA: TGTGCCAGCAGTTGGGGCGGCTACACCGGGGAGCTGTTTTTT. Translated: CASSWGGYTGELFF. The J gene is TRBJ2-2, the V gene TRBV27; D might be TRBD1 (5 bases). Germline values: CDR1 MNHEY, CDR2 SMNVEV (reference sequence). V shed 4 bases and J shed 3 bases, with 9 bases lying between them. This CDR3 has 14 amino acids.

This clone was recorded a few times. The chain carries TRBV5-8 and TRBJ1-4; possibly TRBD1 for D (5 bases). The CDR3 is made up of 16 amino acids. CDR1 and CDR2 from the germline V gene are SGHTS and YDEGEE. Trimming pared 6 bases from V and 4 bases from J, leaving 19 bases between. The CDR3 reads CASIPFGDSLNEKLFF. As DNA, the CDR3 is TGTGCCAGCATCCCCTTCGGAGACAGCCTTAATGAAAAACTGTTTTTT.

The chain uses TRBV9 and TRBJ2-2; 10 bases line up with TRBD2. The germline gives CDR1 SGDLS, CDR2 YYNGEE. V was pared by 1 base and J by 4 bases, with 10 bases of the junction left unmatched. There are 18 residues in the CDR3. CDR3 nucleotides: TGTGCCAGCAGCGTATATAGCGGGGGGCCGCGAAGCACCGGGGAGCTGTTTTTT. Translation gives CASSVYSGGPRSTGELFF.

This chain connects TRBV11-3 to TRBJ2-2, with 10 bases that match TRBD1. The CDR3 runs to 15 residues. Germline assignment: CDR1 SGHNT and CDR2 YENEEA. V was clipped by 2 bases and J by 7 bases; unmatched bases: 4. The CDR3 DNA reads TGTGCCAGCAGCTTATGGACAGGGGGGGTCGGGGAGCTGTTTTTT. Translated, it gives CASSLWTGGVGELFF.

The chain links TRBV9 to TRBJ2-3; no clear D gene. CDR3 length: 14 residues. Trimming took 7 bases from V and 0 from J, leaving 12 bases between them. Germline-derived CDR1 and CDR2 are SGDLS and YYNGEE. CDR3 bases: TGTGCCAGCGGGTCCAGAACTAGCACAGATACGCAGTATTTT. Translated: CASGSRTSTDTQYF.

With respect to this clone: One end of the junction does not line up with germline, which may come from a read error. This sample also contains other DNA sequences that code for the same CDR3. The rearrangement links TRBV5-1 to TRBJ2-2; D is unresolved. Germline lookup yields CDR1 SGHRS and CDR2 YFSETQ. This CDR3 contains 14 residues. The CDR3 here is CASSLEGNPGELFF. For the CDR3, the DNA is TGCGCCAGCAGCTTGGAAGGGAACCCCGGGGAGCTGTTTTTT. The full variable domain, in which reference TRBV5-1 and TRBJ2-2 provide the parts outside the CDR3, is KAGVTQTPRYLIKTRGQQVTLSCSPISGHRSVSWYQQTPGQGLQFLFEYFSETQRNKGNFPGRFSGRQFSNSRSEMNVSTLELGDSALYLCASSLEGNPGELFFGEGSRLTVL.

This rearrangement joins TRBV11-1 to TRBJ2-3; TRBD1 matches 9 bases. Per the germline V gene, CDR1 is SGHAT and CDR2 is FQDESV (reference sequence). The V gene end was trimmed by 6 bases and the J gene end by 3 bases; junction bases not matched to a gene: 4. CDR3 length: 14 residues. For the CDR3, the DNA is TGTGCCAGCAGGGACAGGGGAAGGACAGATACGCAGTATTTT. It translates to CASRDRGRTDTQYF.

The chain uses TRBV28 and TRBJ2-1, with 7 bases identical to TRBD1. Germline V gene data show CDR1 as MDHEN and CDR2 as SYDVKM. V lost 6 bases to trimming and J lost 0 bases; unmatched junction nucleotides: 2. This CDR3 spans 14 amino acids. The CDR3 reads CASRGQASYNEQFF. The DNA of the CDR3 is TGTGCCAGCAGAGGACAGGCCTCCTACAATGAGCAGTTCTTC.

The genes are TRBV5-4 and TRBJ1-2; no clear D. CDR1 is SGHNT, CDR2 YYREEE, per germline (reference sequence). This CDR3 has 16 residues. V dropped 4 bases and J dropped 4 bases, with 20 bases sitting between them. The CDR3 coding sequence is TGTGCCAGCAGCAAGGGCCAGGCGGCAAGTCCCTATGGCTACACCTTC. This gives the protein CASSKGQAASPYGYTF.

The genes are TRBV24-1 and TRBJ2-5, with TRBD1 matching 9 bases. Germline CDR1 is KGHDR and CDR2 is SFDVKD. The V and J ends lost 9 bases and 2 bases, in that order; junction bases with no gene match: 9. The CDR3 covers 15 residues. In DNA form, the CDR3 reads TGTGCCACCTCTCCGAGAGGACAGGGGCAAGAGACCCAGTACTTC. The encoded protein is CATSPRGQGQETQYF.

CDR3 bases: TGCGCCAGCAGTTCAGGGTTTCTAGGTGATTCACCCCTCCACTTT. Its protein is CASSSGFLGDSPLHF. This sequence joins TRBV5-1 and TRBJ1-6, with D tentatively TRBD1 (5 bases). This CDR3 is built from 15 residues. Germline values: CDR1 SGHRS, CDR2 YFSETQ. V lost 5 bases, J lost 8 bases, and 17 bases lay in between. Drawing the rest from reference TRBV5-1 and TRBJ1-6, the complete variable domain is KAGVTQTPRYLIKTRGQQVTLSCSPISGHRSVSWYQQTPGQGLQFLFEYFSETQRNKGNFPGRFSGRQFSNSRSEMNVSTLELGDSALYLCASSSGFLGDSPLHFGNGTRLTVT.

The chain links TRBV5-5 to TRBJ2-3; 7 positions match TRBD1. Germline CDR1 SGHKS, CDR2 YYEKEE (reference sequence). V dropped 4 bases and J dropped 1; count of bases not matched to a gene: 3. CDR3 length equals 14 residues. The CDR3 bases are TGTGCCAGCAGCGTTGGACAGGGCACAGATACGCAGTATTTT. It translates to CASSVGQGTDTQYF.

The chain recombines TRBV19 with TRBJ2-5, with TRBD2 identical over 15 bases. The V segment lost 3 bases and the J segment 2 bases; nucleotides outside the gene matches: 10. This CDR3 has 19 residues. From germline, CDR1 is LNHDA and CDR2 SQIVND (reference sequence). The CDR3 nucleotides read TGTGCCAGTAGTATGGGGACTAGCGGGGGGCCTATCCCTCAAGAGACCCAGTACTTC. Translated, it gives CASSMGTSGGPIPQETQYF.

The chain carries TRBV7-2 and TRBJ1-1; TRBD1 matches at 8 bases. There are 17 residues in the CDR3. Per germline, CDR1 SGHTA and CDR2 FQGNSA. V lost 5 bases and J lost 4; bases outside the gene matches: 15. CDR3 DNA sequence: TGTGCCAGCAGCCCAAGGGAGCAGGGGGCGTCGGTCACTGAAGCTTTCTTT. This sequence encodes CASSPREQGASVTEAFF.

The chain uses TRBV7-2 and TRBJ1-3; maybe TRBD1 (5 bases). CDR3 length equals 15 residues. Germline CDR1 reads SGHTA; CDR2 reads FQGNSA. The ends were cut back, 4 bases at V and 2 bases at J, with 12 bases in the middle. The CDR3 protein is CASSWGAGPGNTIYF. The CDR3 region has the DNA TGTGCCAGCAGCTGGGGCGCCGGGCCTGGAAACACCATATATTTT.

This clone is a singleton in its sample. This sample also contains other DNA sequences that code for the same CDR3. The chain recombines TRBV5-1 with TRBJ2-2; TRBD1 is a possible D gene (5 bases). CDR3 length: 14 amino acids. In germline, CDR1 is SGHRS, CDR2 YFSETQ. Trimming pared 1 base from V and 4 bases from J, leaving 8 bases between. CDR3 amino acids: CASSLLDSTGELFF. The CDR3 DNA is TGCGCCAGCAGCTTGCTTGACAGCACCGGGGAGCTGTTTTTT.

This chain connects TRBV5-1 to TRBJ1-2; 10 bases agree with TRBD1. After removal of 4 bases from V and 1 base from J, the junction contained 13 bases not matched to a gene. The germline V gene has CDR1 SGHRS and CDR2 YFSETQ. The CDR3 sequence is 18 residues long. In DNA form, the CDR3 reads TGCGCCAGCAGCCCCGACAGGGGGCAGGATCCTTTTAACTATGGCTACACCTTC. This translates into CASSPDRGQDPFNYGYTF.

J is TRBJ2-5 and V is TRBV18, with D hard to call. CDR3 length: 16 residues. Germline values: CDR1 KGHSH, CDR2 LQKENI. Deletions cut 4 bases from V and 1 base from J, with 16 bases between. Written as DNA, the CDR3 is TGTGCCAGCTCACGAGATAGTCTCTATTTCCAAGAGACCCAGTACTTC. This encodes CASSRDSLYFQETQYF.

In this sample, this clone turned up once. The chain links TRBV6-5 to TRBJ2-3, with D possibly matching TRBD2 (5 bases). Germline CDR1 and CDR2: MNHEY and SVGAGI. CDR3 length equals 14 residues. V was cut by 2 bases and J by 1 base, with 7 bases left in between. CDR3 in amino acids: CASSYRRGTDTQYF. The CDR3 coding sequence is TGTGCCAGCAGTTACAGGCGGGGCACAGATACGCAGTATTTT.

The CDR3, as DNA: TGTGCCAGCAGTGAGGGGACAGGGCTAATGTCCTACGAGCAGTACTTC. It yields the protein CASSEGTGLMSYEQYF. The V and J genes are TRBV6-1 and TRBJ2-7; 9 nucleotides align to TRBD1. Germline CDR1 MNHNS, CDR2 SASEGT. Germline trimming cut 3 bases from V and 1 base from J; bases unmatched to any gene: 7. CDR3 length: 16 amino acids.

The chain has TRBV2 and TRBJ2-4, with 9 bases matching TRBD2. Trimming cost V 8 bases and J 6 bases; bases outside gene matches: 5. The CDR3 runs to 13 residues. Germline CDR1 reads SNHLY; CDR2 reads FYNNEI. Written as DNA, the CDR3 is TGTGCCAGCTTAGCGGGGGCGGGAAACATTCAGTACTTC. Protein product: CASLAGAGNIQYF.

With respect to this clone: The sample contains more than one DNA sequence encoding this CDR3. This chain connects TRBV5-1 to TRBJ1-6; possibly TRBD1 for D (5 bases). The CDR3 sequence is 14 residues long. Deletions cut 0 bases from V and 8 bases from J, with 9 bases between. Germline CDR1 is SGHRS and CDR2 is YFSETQ. The CDR3 loop is CASSLGGRDSPLHF. CDR3 nucleotide sequence: TGCGCCAGCAGCTTGGGGGGGAGGGATTCACCCCTCCACTTT.

This sequence joins TRBV28 and TRBJ1-1; D is possibly TRBD1 (5 bases). Germline V lookup: CDR1 MDHEN, CDR2 SYDVKM. The CDR3 is 12 residues long. V lost 8 bases to trimming and J lost 4 bases, with 11 bases between them. The CDR3 loop reads CASCGGGTEAFF. The CDR3, as DNA: TGTGCCAGCTGCGGCGGGGGCACTGAAGCTTTCTTT.

The chain combines TRBV28 with TRBJ1-2; the D is unclear. The CDR3 is made up of 14 amino acids. The germline V gene has CDR1 MDHEN and CDR2 SYDVKM. V lost 3 bases to trimming and J lost 0 bases, with 8 bases between them. CDR3: CASSFRSTNYGYTF. The CDR3 DNA sequence: TGTGCCAGCAGTTTTAGATCTACTAACTATGGCTACACCTTC.

The chain links TRBV3-1 (or the pseudogene TRBV3-2) to TRBJ1-4; the D gene is possibly TRBD1 (6 bases). The CDR3 runs 16 residues. From germline, CDR1 is LGHDT and CDR2 YNNKEL (reference sequence). The germline V and J ends were trimmed by 4 bases and 0 bases, with 12 bases remaining between them. CDR3 amino acids: CASSPPGHSTNEKLFF. CDR3 coding DNA: TGTGCCAGCAGCCCCCCGGGACATTCAACTAATGAAAAACTGTTTTTT.

For the CDR3, the DNA is TGTGCCAGCAGCCCCGGGGTGGGGACAGATACGCAGTATTTT. It encodes CASSPGVGTDTQYF. V is TRBV3-1 (or the pseudogene TRBV3-2) and J is TRBJ2-3, with D possibly TRBD2 on 5 matching bases. The CDR3 totals 14 residues. V was shortened by 4 bases and J by 3 bases, with 11 bases between the two germline ends. Germline V gene data show CDR1 as LGHDT and CDR2 as YNNKEL (reference sequence).